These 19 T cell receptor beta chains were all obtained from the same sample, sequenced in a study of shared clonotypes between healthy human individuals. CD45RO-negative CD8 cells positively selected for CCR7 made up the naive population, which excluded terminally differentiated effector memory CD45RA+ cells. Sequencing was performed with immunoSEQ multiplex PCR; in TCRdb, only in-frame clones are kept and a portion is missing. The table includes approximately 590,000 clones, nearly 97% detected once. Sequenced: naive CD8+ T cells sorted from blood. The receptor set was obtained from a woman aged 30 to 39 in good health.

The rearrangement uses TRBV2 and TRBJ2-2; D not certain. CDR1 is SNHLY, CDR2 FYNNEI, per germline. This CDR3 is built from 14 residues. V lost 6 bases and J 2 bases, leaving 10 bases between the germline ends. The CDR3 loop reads CASSATTNTGELFF. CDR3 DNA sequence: TGTGCCAGCAGCGCTACTACTAACACCGGGGAGCTGTTTTTT. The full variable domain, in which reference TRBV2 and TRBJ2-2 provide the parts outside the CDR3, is EPEVTQTPSHQVTQMGQEVILRCVPISNHLYFYWYRQILGQKVEFLVSFYNNEISEKSEIFDDQFSVERPDGSNFTLKIRSTKLEDSAMYFCASSATTNTGELFFGEGSRLTVL.

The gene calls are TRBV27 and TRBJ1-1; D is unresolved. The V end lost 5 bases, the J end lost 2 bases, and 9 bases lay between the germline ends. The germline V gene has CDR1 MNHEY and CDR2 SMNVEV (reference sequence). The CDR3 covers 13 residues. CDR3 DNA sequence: TGTGCCAGCAGTACATTTGGAAACACTGAAGCTTTCTTT. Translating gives CASSTFGNTEAFF.

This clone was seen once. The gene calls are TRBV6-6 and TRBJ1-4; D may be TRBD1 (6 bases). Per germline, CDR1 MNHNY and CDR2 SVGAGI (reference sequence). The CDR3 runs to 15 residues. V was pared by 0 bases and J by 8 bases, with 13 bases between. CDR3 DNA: TGTGCCAGCAGTTACTCGTGGGGGGCTCGGGAAAAACTGTTTTTT. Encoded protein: CASSYSWGAREKLFF.

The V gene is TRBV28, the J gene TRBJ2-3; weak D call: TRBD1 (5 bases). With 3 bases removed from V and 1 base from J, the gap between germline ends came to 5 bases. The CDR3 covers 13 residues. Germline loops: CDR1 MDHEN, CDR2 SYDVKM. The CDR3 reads CASSLGRTDTQYF. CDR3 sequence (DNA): TGTGCCAGCAGTTTGGGGCGCACAGATACGCAGTATTTT.

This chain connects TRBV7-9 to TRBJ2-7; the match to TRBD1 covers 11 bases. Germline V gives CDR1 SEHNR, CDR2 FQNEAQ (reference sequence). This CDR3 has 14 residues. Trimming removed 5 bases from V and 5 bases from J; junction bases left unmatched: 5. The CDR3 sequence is CASSPRDRGNEQYF. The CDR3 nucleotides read TGTGCCAGCAGCCCAAGGGACAGGGGGAACGAGCAGTACTTC.

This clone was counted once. CDR3 sequence reads: CASSRLTDEKLFF. CDR3 DNA: TGTGCCAGCAGCAGACTTACTGATGAAAAACTGTTTTTT. The chain carries TRBV5-4 and TRBJ1-4; D unclear. The CDR3 runs to 13 residues. With 4 bases removed from V and 6 bases from J, the gap between germline ends came to 10 bases. The germline V gene encodes CDR1 SGHNT and CDR2 YYREEE (reference sequence).

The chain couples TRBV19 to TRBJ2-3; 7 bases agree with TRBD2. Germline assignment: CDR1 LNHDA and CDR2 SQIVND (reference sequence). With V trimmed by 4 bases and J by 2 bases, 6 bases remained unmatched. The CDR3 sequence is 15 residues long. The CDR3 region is CASSTGLADTDTQYF. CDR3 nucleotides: TGTGCCAGTAGTACCGGGCTAGCGGACACAGATACGCAGTATTTT.

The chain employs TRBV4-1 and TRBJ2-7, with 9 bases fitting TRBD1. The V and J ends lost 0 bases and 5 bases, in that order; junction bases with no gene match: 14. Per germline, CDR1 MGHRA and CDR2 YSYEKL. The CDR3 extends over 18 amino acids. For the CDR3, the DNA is TGCGCCAGCAGCCAAGAAGGGGTGTCCGGGACAGGGAGCCACGAGCAGTACTTC. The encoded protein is CASSQEGVSGTGSHEQYF.

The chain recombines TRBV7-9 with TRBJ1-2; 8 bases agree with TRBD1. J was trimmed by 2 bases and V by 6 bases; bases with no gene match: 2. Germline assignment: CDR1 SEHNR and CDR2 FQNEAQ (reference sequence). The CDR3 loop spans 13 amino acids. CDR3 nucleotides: TGTGCCAGCAGGGGACAGGCCAACTATGGCTACACCTTC. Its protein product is CASRGQANYGYTF. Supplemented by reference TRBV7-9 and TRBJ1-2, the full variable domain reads DTGVSQNPRHKITKRGQNVTFRCDPISEHNRLYWYRQTLGQGPEFLTYFQNEAQLEKSRLLSDRFSAERPKGSFSTLEIQRTEQGDSAMYLCASRGQANYGYTFGSGTRLTVV.

The CDR3 coding sequence is TGTGCCAGCAGCCGGGTGGGCGCTGGCTACACCTTC. Its translation: CASSRVGAGYTF. V usage is TRBV4-2 and J usage is TRBJ1-2; D is uncertain. Germline CDR1 LGHNA, CDR2 YNFKEQ. The CDR3 loop spans 12 amino acids. The V gene lost 4 bases and the J gene lost 7 bases, with 10 bases spanning the gap.

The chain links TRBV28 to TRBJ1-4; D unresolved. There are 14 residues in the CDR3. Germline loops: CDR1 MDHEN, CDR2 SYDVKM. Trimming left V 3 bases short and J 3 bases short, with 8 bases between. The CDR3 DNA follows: TGTGCCAGCAGTTTGGATTCAGCTAATGAAAAACTGTTTTTT. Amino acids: CASSLDSANEKLFF.

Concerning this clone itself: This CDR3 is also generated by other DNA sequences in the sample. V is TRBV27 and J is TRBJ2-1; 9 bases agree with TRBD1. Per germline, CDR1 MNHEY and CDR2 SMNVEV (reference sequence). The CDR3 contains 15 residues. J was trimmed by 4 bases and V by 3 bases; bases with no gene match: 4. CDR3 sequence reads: CASSFGTGSYNEQFF. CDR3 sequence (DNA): TGTGCCAGCAGTTTTGGGACAGGGTCTTACAATGAGCAGTTCTTC.

The CDR3 nucleotides read TGTGCCAGCAGCGTAGCTTTGGCGAGCGGGTACAACAATGAGCAGTTCTTC. Translation gives CASSVALASGYNNEQFF. The chain uses TRBV9 and TRBJ2-1, with a possible D match to TRBD2 (6 bases). This CDR3 has 17 residues. Germline loops: CDR1 SGDLS, CDR2 YYNGEE. Trimming cost V 0 bases and J 5 bases, with 18 bases left between them.

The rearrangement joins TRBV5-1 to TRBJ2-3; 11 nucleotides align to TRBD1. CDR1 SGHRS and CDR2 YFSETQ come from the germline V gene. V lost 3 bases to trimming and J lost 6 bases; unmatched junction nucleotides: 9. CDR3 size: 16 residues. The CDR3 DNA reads TGCGCCAGCAGCTATTATCCGGGACAGGGGGTGGATACGCAGTATTTT. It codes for CASSYYPGQGVDTQYF.

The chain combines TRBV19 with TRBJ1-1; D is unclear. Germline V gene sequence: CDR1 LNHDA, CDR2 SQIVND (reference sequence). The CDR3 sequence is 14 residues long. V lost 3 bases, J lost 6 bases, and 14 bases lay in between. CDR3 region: CASSIWGFAPEAFF. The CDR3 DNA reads TGTGCCAGTAGTATCTGGGGTTTTGCCCCTGAAGCTTTCTTT. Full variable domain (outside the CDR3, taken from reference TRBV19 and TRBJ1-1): DGGITQSPKYLFRKEGQNVTLSCEQNLNHDAMYWYRQDPGQGLRLIYYSQIVNDFQKGDIAEGYSVSREKKESFPLTVTSAQKNPTAFYLCASSIWGFAPEAFFGQGTRLTVV.

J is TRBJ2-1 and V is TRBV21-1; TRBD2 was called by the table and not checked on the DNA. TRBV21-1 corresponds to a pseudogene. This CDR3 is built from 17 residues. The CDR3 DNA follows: TGTGCCAGCAGCAAAGCGCAAGGCGGGAAGAAGAACAATGAGCAGTTCTTC. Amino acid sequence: CASSKAQGGKKNNEQFF.

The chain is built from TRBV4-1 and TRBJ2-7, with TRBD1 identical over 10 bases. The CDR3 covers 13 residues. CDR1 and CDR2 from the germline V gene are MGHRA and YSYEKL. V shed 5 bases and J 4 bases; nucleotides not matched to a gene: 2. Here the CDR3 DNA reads TGCGCCAGCAGCTCGGGACAGGGGTACGAGCAGTACTTC. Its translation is CASSSGQGYEQYF.

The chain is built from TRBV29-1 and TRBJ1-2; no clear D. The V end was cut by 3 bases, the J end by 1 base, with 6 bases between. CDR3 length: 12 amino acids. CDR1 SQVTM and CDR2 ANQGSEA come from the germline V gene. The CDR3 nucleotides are TGCAGCGTTGAGGGGAATAACTATGGCTACACCTTC. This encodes CSVEGNNYGYTF.

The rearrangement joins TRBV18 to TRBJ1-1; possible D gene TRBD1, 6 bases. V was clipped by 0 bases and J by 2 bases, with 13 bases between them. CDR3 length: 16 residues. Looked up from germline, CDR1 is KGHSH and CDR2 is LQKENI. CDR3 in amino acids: CASSPPYQGLNTEAFF. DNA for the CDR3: TGTGCCAGCTCACCACCATACCAGGGGCTAAACACTGAAGCTTTCTTT.